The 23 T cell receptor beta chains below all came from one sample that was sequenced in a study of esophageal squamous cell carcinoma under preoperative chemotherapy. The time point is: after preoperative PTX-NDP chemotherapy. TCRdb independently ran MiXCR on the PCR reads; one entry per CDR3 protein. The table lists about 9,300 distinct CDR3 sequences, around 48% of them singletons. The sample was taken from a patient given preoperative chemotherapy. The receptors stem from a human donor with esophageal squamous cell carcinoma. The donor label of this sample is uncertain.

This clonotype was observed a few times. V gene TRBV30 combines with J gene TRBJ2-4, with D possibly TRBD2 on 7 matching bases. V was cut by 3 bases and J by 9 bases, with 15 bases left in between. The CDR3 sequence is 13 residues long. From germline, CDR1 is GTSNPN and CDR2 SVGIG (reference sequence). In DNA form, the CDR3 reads TGTGCCTGGAGGCCAAAGGGGGGGGGCATTCAGTACTTC. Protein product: CAWRPKGGGIQYF. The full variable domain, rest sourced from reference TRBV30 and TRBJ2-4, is SQTIHQWPATLVQPVGSPLSLECTVEGTSNPNLYWYRQAAGRGLQLLFYSVGIGQISSEVPQNLSASRPQDRQFILSSKKLLLSDSGFYLCAWRPKGGGIQYFGAGTRLSVL.

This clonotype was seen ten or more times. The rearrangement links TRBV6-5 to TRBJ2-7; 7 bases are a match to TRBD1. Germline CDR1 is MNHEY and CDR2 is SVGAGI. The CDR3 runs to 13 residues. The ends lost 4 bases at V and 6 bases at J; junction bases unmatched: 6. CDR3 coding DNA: TGTGCCAGCAGTTTTCGTTCAGGGGGCGAGCAGTACTTC. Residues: CASSFRSGGEQYF.

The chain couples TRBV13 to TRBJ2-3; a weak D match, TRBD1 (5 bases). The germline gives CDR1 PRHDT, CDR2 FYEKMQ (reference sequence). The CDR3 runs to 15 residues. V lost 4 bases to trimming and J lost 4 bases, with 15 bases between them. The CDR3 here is CASSSDRISSDTQYF. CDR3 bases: TGTGCCAGCAGCTCTGACAGAATAAGTTCAGATACGCAGTATTTT.

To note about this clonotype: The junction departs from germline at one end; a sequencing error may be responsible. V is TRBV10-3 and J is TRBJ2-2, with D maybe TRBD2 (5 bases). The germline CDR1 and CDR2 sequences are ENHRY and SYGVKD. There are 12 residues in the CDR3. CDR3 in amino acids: CAISEWAGELYF. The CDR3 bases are TGTGCCATCAGTGAGTGGGCCGGGGAGCTGTATTTT.

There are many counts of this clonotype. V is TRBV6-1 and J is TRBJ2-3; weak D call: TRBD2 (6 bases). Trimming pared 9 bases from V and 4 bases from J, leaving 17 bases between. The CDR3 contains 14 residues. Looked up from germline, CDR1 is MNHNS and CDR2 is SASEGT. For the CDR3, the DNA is TGTGCCAGTACCGGGACCCGCGGGGCAGATACGCAGTATTTT. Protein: CASTGTRGADTQYF.

The CDR3 reads CASSTGTGGYNEQFF. DNA of the CDR3: TGTGCCAGCAGCACGGGGACAGGGGGCTACAATGAGCAGTTCTTC. This rearrangement joins TRBV7-6 to TRBJ2-1, with 11 bases identical to TRBD1. Germline CDR1 is SGHVS and CDR2 is FNYEAQ. V was clipped by 5 bases and J by 3 bases; unmatched bases: 3. The CDR3 sequence is 15 residues long.

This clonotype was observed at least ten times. CDR3: CASSYGAGAGEETQFF. CDR3 nucleotide sequence: TGTGCCAGCAGTTACGGGGCGGGAGCGGGGGAAGAGACCCAGTTCTTC. This chain connects TRBV6-2 or TRBV6-3 to TRBJ2-1, with TRBD2 matching 8 bases. V gave up 2 bases and J gave up 13 bases; unmatched junction bases: 16. The CDR3 has 16 residues. CDR1 and CDR2 from the germline V gene are MNHEY and SVGEGT.

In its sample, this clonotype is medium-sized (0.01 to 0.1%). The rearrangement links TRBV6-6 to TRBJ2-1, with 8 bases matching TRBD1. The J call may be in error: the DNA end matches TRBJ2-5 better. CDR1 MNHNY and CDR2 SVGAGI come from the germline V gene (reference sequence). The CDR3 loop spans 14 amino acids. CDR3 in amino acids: CASSLQGEEETQYF. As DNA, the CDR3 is TGTGCCAGCAGTTTACAGGGGGAAGAAGAGACCCAGTACTTC.

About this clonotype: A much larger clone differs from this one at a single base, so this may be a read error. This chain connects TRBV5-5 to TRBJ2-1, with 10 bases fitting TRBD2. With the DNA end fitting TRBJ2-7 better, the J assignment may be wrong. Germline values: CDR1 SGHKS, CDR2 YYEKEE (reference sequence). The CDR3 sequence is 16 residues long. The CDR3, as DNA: TGTGCCAGCAGCAGAAATCTAGCGGGAGTTGGGAATGAGCAGTACTTC. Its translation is CASSRNLAGVGNEQYF.

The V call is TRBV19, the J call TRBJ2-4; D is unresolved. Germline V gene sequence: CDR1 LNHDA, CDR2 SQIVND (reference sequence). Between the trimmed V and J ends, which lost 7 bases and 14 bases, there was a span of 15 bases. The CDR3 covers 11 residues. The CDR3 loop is CASNLGNWKYF. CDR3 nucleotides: TGTGCCAGTAATTTGGGTAATTGGAAGTACTTC.

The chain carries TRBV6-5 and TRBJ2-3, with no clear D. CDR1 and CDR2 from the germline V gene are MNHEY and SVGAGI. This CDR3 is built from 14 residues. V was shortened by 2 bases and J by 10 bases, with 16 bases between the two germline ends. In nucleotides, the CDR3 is TGTGCCAGCAGTTACGCTGTGAGCACCGGTGCGCAGTATTTT. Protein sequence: CASSYAVSTGAQYF.

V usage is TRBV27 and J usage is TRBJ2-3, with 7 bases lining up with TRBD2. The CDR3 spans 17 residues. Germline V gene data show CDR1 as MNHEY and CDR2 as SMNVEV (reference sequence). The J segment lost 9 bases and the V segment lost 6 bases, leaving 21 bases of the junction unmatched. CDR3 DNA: TGTGCCAGCAGCGCGGGATGGGGGGGGGGGGTCGGAGAGACGCAGTATTTT. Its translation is CASSAGWGGGVGETQYF.

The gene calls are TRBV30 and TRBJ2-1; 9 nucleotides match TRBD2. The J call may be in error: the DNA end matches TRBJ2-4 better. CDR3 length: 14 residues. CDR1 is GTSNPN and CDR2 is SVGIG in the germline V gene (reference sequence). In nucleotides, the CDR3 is TGTGCCTGGAGTGCTAGCGGGATTAGGGACATTCAGTACTTC. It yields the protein CAWSASGIRDIQYF.

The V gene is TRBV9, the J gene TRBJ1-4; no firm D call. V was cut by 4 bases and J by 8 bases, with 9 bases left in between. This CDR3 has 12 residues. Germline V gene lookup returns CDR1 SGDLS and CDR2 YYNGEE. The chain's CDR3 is CASSTSDEKLFF. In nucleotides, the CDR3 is TGTGCCAGCAGCACCTCGGACGAAAAACTGTTTTTT.

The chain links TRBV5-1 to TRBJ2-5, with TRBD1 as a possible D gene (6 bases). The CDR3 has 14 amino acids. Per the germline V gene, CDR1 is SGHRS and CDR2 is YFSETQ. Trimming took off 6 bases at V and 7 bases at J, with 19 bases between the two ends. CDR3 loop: CASISQGTGGTQYF. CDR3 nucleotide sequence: TGCGCCAGCATTTCACAGGGCACCGGTGGGACCCAGTACTTC. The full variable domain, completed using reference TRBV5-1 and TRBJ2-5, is KAGVTQTPRYLIKTRGQQVTLSCSPISGHRSVSWYQQTPGQGLQFLFEYFSETQRNKGNFPGRFSGRQFSNSRSEMNVSTLELGDSALYLCASISQGTGGTQYFGPGTRLLVL.

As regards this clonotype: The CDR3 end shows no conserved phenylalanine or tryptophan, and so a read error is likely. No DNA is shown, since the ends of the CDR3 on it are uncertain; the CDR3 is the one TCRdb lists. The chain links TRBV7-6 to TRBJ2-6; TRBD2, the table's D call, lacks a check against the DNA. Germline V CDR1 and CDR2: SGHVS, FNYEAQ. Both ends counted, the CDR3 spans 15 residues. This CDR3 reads CASSSNLGETQYFGA.

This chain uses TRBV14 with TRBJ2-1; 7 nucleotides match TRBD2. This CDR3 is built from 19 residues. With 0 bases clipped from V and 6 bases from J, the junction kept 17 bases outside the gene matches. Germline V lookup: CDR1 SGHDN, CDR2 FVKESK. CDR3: CASSQDEAGAKGRVNEQFF. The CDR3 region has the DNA TGTGCCAGCAGCCAAGATGAGGCGGGAGCGAAGGGGAGAGTCAATGAGCAGTTCTTC. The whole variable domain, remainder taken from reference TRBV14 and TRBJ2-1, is EAGVTQFPSHSVIEKGQTVTLRCDPISGHDNLYWYRRVMGKEIKFLLHFVKESKQDESGMPNNRFLAERTGGTYSTLKVQPAELEDSGVYFCASSQDEAGAKGRVNEQFFGPGTRLTVL.

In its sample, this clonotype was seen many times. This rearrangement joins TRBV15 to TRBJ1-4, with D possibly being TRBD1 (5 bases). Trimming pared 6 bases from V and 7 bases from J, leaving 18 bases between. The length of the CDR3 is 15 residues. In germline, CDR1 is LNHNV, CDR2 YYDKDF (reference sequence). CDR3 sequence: CATRPTPGRGEKLFF. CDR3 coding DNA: TGTGCCACCAGACCGACTCCGGGACGCGGTGAAAAACTGTTTTTT.

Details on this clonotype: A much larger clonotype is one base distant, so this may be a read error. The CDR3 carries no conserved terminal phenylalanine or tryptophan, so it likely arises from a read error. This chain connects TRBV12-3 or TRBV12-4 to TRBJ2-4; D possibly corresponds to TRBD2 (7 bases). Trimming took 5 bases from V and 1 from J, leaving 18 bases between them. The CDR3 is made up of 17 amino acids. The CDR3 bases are TGTGCCAGCAGTACACTAAGGGGGGGGGAGGCCAAAAACATTCAGTACTTA. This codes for CASSTLRGGEAKNIQYL.

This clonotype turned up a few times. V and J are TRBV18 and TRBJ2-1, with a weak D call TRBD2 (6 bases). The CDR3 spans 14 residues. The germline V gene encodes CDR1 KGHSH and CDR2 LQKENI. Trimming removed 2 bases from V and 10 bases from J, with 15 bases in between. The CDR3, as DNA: TGTGCCAGCTCACCAGGCGGGACCTCCTACGAGCAGTTCTTC. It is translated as CASSPGGTSYEQFF.

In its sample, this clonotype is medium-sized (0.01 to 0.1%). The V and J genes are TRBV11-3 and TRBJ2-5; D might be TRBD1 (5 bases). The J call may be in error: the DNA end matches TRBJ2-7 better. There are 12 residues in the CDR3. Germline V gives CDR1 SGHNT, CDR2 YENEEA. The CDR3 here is CASSDDSYEQYF. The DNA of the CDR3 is TGTGCCAGCAGCGACGACAGCTACGAGCAGTACTTC.

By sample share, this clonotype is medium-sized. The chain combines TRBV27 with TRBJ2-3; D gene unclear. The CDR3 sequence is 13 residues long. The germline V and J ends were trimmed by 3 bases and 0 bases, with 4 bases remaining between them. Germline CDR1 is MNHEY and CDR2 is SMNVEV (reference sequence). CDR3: CASSFASTDTQYF. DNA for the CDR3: TGTGCCAGCAGTTTTGCTAGCACAGATACGCAGTATTTT.

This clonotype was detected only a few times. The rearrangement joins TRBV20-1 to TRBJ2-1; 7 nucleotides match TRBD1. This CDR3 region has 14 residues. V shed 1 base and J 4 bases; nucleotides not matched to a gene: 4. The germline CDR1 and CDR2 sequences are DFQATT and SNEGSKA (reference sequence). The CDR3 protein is CSARAGTDYNEQFF. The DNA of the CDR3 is TGCAGTGCTAGAGCCGGGACAGATTACAATGAGCAGTTCTTC.